This T cell receptor (beta chain) was identified in a study of Graves' ophthalmopathy and Graves' hyperthyroidism. The sequenced template was RNA, covering the TCR beta CDR3 region. HTBI primers served in a first-round RT-PCR, which a second-round multiplex PCR followed. TCRdb reprocessed the multiplex PCR reads via MiXCR and lists one record per CDR3 protein. The sample consists of 350,000 to 400,000 distinct CDR3 sequences, 15% of them appearing once. The germline gives CDR1 DFQATT, CDR2 SNEGSKA (reference sequence). Trimming stripped 0 bases from V and 0 bases from J, with 11 bases between. The CDR3 consists of 15 residues. Uncontrolled infections, other autoimmune diseases, pregnancy or lactation barred patients from enrollment. Patients were diagnosed from clinical symptoms, serum thyroxine, TRAb, thyroid ultrasound and orbital computed tomography. Fresh peripheral blood (more than 9.5 ml) yielded the PBMCs.

The sample holds many counts of this clonotype. The TCR sequence derives from a woman younger than 35 with stable Graves' hyperthyroidism. The sample consisted of peripheral blood. The chain is built from TRBV20-1 and TRBJ1-1; maybe TRBD1 (5 bases). Here the CDR3 DNA reads TGCAGTGCTAGAGAGTGGACACGAATGAACACTGAAGCTTTCTTT. This sequence encodes CSAREWTRMNTEAFF.